This entry lists 28 T cell receptor beta chains sequenced from one sample in a study of CD8 T cells in ankylosing spondylitis. TCRdb re-called the 5' RACE reads through MiXCR, storing one row per CDR3 protein. The sample consists of more than 200,000 distinct CDR3 sequences, more than 20% of them appearing once. The sample taken for sequencing was blood, either unsorted or a sorted T cell fraction (not recorded which). The receptors come from a male donor with ankylosing spondylitis or in good health (not recorded which).

This clonotype was found many times. The chain combines TRBV12-3 or TRBV12-4 with TRBJ2-2, with 9 positions matching TRBD2. This CDR3 contains 16 residues. V shed 5 bases and J 7 bases; nucleotides not matched to a gene: 11. CDR3 DNA: TGTGCCAGCAGTGCTCGCGGGGGGGCACATAGCGGGGAGCTGTTTTTT. Translation gives CASSARGGAHSGELFF.

This chain connects TRBV5-6 to TRBJ2-1; 8 bases are a match to TRBD1. The CDR3 loop spans 14 amino acids. The V segment lost 1 base and the J segment 9 bases; nucleotides outside the gene matches: 6. Germline CDR1 reads SGHDT; CDR2 reads YYEEEE. The chain's CDR3 is CASSLFQGATEQFF. For the CDR3, the DNA is TGTGCCAGCAGCTTGTTTCAGGGGGCGACTGAGCAGTTCTTC.

The chain couples TRBV12-3 or TRBV12-4 to TRBJ1-4; D not certain. This CDR3 spans 14 amino acids. V lost 2 bases and J 8 bases, leaving 12 bases between the germline ends. The CDR3: CASSLFRGPEKLFF. The CDR3 DNA reads TGTGCCAGCAGTTTATTCCGAGGGCCGGAAAAACTGTTTTTT.

This clonotype was picked up many times. The chain employs TRBV25-1 and TRBJ1-6; a weak D match, TRBD1 (6 bases). The CDR3 is 17 residues long. Germline CDR1 MGHDK, CDR2 SYGVNS. V lost 4 bases, J lost 7 bases, and 20 bases lay in between. The CDR3 coding sequence is TGTGCCAGCAGTGGGGGGGCAGGCCAAGGATTCAATTCACCCCTCCACTTT. It yields the protein CASSGGAGQGFNSPLHF.

This clonotype was detected a few times. V is TRBV20-1 and J is TRBJ2-1; 8 bases are a match to TRBD2. Germline CDR1 and CDR2: DFQATT and SNEGSKA (reference sequence). J lost 7 bases, V lost 0 bases, and 8 bases had no gene match. This CDR3 spans 15 amino acids. CDR3 residues: CSARDPGLARNEQFF. The CDR3 bases are TGCAGTGCTAGAGATCCAGGACTAGCTCGTAATGAGCAGTTCTTC.

The rearrangement links TRBV18 to TRBJ2-3, with 8 nucleotides matching TRBD2. The CDR3 extends over 16 amino acids. V shed 2 bases, J shed 1 base, and the junction held 5 bases outside the gene matches. CDR1 is KGHSH and CDR2 is LQKENI in the germline V gene. The CDR3 DNA sequence: TGTGCCAGCTCACCAGTAGCGGGGACGCGCACAGATACGCAGTATTTT. This gives the protein CASSPVAGTRTDTQYF.

The chain has TRBV12-3 or TRBV12-4 and TRBJ1-5; D uncertain. This CDR3 has 16 amino acids. Trimming removed 1 base from V and 3 bases from J, with 13 bases in between. This CDR3 is CASSLDPLGINQPQHF. CDR3 coding DNA: TGTGCCAGCAGTTTAGACCCCCTTGGTATCAATCAGCCCCAGCATTTT.

In this sample, this clonotype turned up many times. CDR3 sequence (DNA): TGCAGTGCTAGACGAGCGGGGGTTCAGGAAAACATTCAGTACTTC. Protein: CSARRAGVQENIQYF. The chain carries TRBV20-1 and TRBJ2-4; 8 bases match TRBD2. Per germline, CDR1 DFQATT and CDR2 SNEGSKA (reference sequence). The CDR3 contains 15 residues. V gave up 2 bases and J gave up 5 bases; unmatched junction bases: 8.

There are many counts of this clonotype. The rearrangement uses TRBV12-3 or TRBV12-4 and TRBJ2-5, with unresolved D. The CDR3 totals 13 residues. V lost 3 bases and J lost 5, with 10 bases in between. The CDR3 loop reads CASSFDSVETQYF. The CDR3 DNA follows: TGTGCCAGCAGTTTTGACTCCGTGGAGACCCAGTACTTC.

The V call is TRBV20-1, the J call TRBJ2-1; D tentatively fits TRBD1 or TRBD2 (7 bases each). Germline V gene lookup returns CDR1 DFQATT and CDR2 SNEGSKA (reference sequence). This CDR3 is 16 amino acids long. Trimming removed 6 bases from V and 1 base from J, with 19 bases in between. CDR3 residues: CSAPQGGIGSYNEQFF. The DNA of the CDR3 is TGCAGTGCGCCCCAGGGGGGGATAGGGTCCTACAATGAGCAGTTCTTC.

In its sample, this clonotype was seen a few times. The CDR3 bases are TGCAGCGTTCACGGACTAGCGGGGGGGCCTGACACCGGGGAGCTGTTTTTT. It is translated as CSVHGLAGGPDTGELFF. The gene calls are TRBV20-1 and TRBJ2-2; TRBD2 matches 15 bases. The germline V gene encodes CDR1 DFQATT and CDR2 SNEGSKA (reference sequence). The CDR3 consists of 17 residues.

This clonotype came up many times. The genes are TRBV12-3 or TRBV12-4 and TRBJ1-2; a weak D match, TRBD1 (5 bases). V dropped 2 bases and J dropped 2 bases, with 9 bases sitting between them. This CDR3 is built from 14 residues. CDR3 coding DNA: TGTGCCAGCAGTTTATCTAACAGGAACTATGGCTACACCTTC. Translated, it gives CASSLSNRNYGYTF.

This chain uses TRBV20-1 with TRBJ2-7, with 7 bases identical to TRBD2. This CDR3 is 13 amino acids long. Germline V gene lookup returns CDR1 DFQATT and CDR2 SNEGSKA (reference sequence). The ends lost 3 bases at V and 2 bases at J; junction bases unmatched: 4. The CDR3 sequence: CSASSGEPYEQYF. CDR3 DNA: TGCAGTGCTAGCAGCGGGGAACCCTACGAGCAGTACTTC.

This sequence joins TRBV10-3 and TRBJ2-1; 9 nucleotides match TRBD1. The CDR3 runs 17 residues. Trimming took 2 bases from V and 6 from J; bases not matched to a gene: 11. Germline assignment: CDR1 ENHRY and CDR2 SYGVKD. In nucleotides, the CDR3 is TGTGCCATCAGTGAGCCACGGGACAGGGCTGGGGGCAATGAGCAGTTCTTC. It yields the protein CAISEPRDRAGGNEQFF.

The table lists this clonotype with a few counts. The chain joins TRBV14 to TRBJ2-3; a weak D match, TRBD2 (5 bases). Germline loops: CDR1 SGHDN, CDR2 FVKESK. Trimming pared 6 bases from V and 8 bases from J, leaving 27 bases between. The CDR3 has 17 amino acids. CDR3 DNA: TGTGCCAGCAGTCTCAGGACTCCGGACTCCCCGGGCCGTACGCAGTATTTT. Protein sequence: CASSLRTPDSPGRTQYF.

A few counts support this clonotype. The V and J genes are TRBV29-1 and TRBJ2-2; possibly TRBD1 or TRBD2 for D (5 bases each). CDR1 SQVTM and CDR2 ANQGSEA come from the germline V gene. The CDR3 is 11 amino acids. Trimming removed 4 bases at V and 9 bases at J, with 9 bases between. The CDR3 nucleotides read TGCAGCGTTGGAGGGGATCGGGAGCTGTTTTTT. Its translation is CSVGGDRELFF.

This clonotype was observed many times. The gene calls are TRBV20-1 and TRBJ2-1; the match to TRBD2 covers 9 bases. The germline V gene encodes CDR1 DFQATT and CDR2 SNEGSKA (reference sequence). This CDR3 region has 17 residues. The junction had 19 bases not matched to a gene; V was cut back by 4 bases and J by 9 bases. CDR3 coding DNA: TGCAGTGCTAACAATAGGGCGGGGGGGCGAGCAATGGCTGAGCAGTTCTTC. Translated: CSANNRAGGRAMAEQFF.

The genes are TRBV12-3 or TRBV12-4 and TRBJ1-2; D unresolved. V lost 7 bases, J lost 8 bases, and 14 bases lay in between. The CDR3 consists of 12 residues. The CDR3 loop reads CASTPSGLGYTF. The CDR3, as DNA: TGTGCCAGCACCCCATCGGGGTTGGGCTACACCTTC.

This clonotype was recorded at least ten times. The chain links TRBV3-1 to TRBJ2-5, with D possibly being TRBD2 (6 bases). The CDR3 is 14 residues long. V was shortened by 5 bases and J by 5 bases, with 15 bases between the two germline ends. Germline V gene lookup returns CDR1 LGHDT and CDR2 YNNKEL (reference sequence). This CDR3 reads CASSSPEGWETQYF. DNA for the CDR3: TGTGCCAGCAGCTCGCCGGAGGGGTGGGAGACCCAGTACTTC.

The chain uses TRBV9 and TRBJ2-7, with 8 bases that match TRBD1. The CDR3 runs 14 residues. With 4 bases clipped from V and 4 bases from J, the junction kept 7 bases outside the gene matches. Germline V lookup: CDR1 SGDLS, CDR2 YYNGEE. Written as DNA, the CDR3 is TGTGCCAGCAGCCCGGACAGGGTAGGGTACGAGCAGTACTTC. It codes for CASSPDRVGYEQYF.

In this sample, this clonotype turned up a few times. This sequence joins TRBV7-6 and TRBJ2-7, with 9 bases fitting TRBD1. There are 17 residues in the CDR3. With 5 bases clipped from V and 2 bases from J, the junction kept 13 bases outside the gene matches. CDR1 is SGHVS and CDR2 is FNYEAQ in the germline V gene. CDR3 amino acids: CASSVVTGTGLPYEQYF. The CDR3 nucleotides are TGTGCCAGCAGCGTCGTTACCGGGACAGGGCTCCCCTACGAGCAGTACTTC.

This clonotype was seen a handful of times. The gene calls are TRBV5-1 and TRBJ2-1; the D is unclear. This CDR3 is 14 amino acids long. V lost 4 bases and J lost 8, with 16 bases in between. CDR1 SGHRS and CDR2 YFSETQ come from the germline V gene. CDR3 sequence reads: CASSTDLLGHEQFF. CDR3 DNA sequence: TGCGCCAGCAGCACGGACCTCCTCGGGCATGAGCAGTTCTTC. The full variable domain, rest sourced from reference TRBV5-1 and TRBJ2-1, is KAGVTQTPRYLIKTRGQQVTLSCSPISGHRSVSWYQQTPGQGLQFLFEYFSETQRNKGNFPGRFSGRQFSNSRSEMNVSTLELGDSALYLCASSTDLLGHEQFFGPGTRLTVL.

To note about this clonotype: Being one base from a much bigger clone, this may be a read error. The gene calls are TRBV7-3 and TRBJ1-1, with TRBD1 matching 9 bases. The CDR3 has 13 residues. The V gene's germline CDR1 is SGHTA and CDR2 FQGTGA. The J segment lost 4 bases and the V segment lost 5 bases, leaving 2 bases of the junction unmatched. The CDR3 protein is CASSPGQGTEAFF. In DNA form, the CDR3 reads TGTGCCAGCAGCCCGGGACAGGGCACTGAAGCTTTCTTT.

V gene TRBV9 combines with J gene TRBJ2-5; 10 positions agree with TRBD2. Germline V gene lookup returns CDR1 SGDLS and CDR2 YYNGEE. CDR3 length: 18 residues. Trimming took 7 bases from V and 0 from J; bases not matched to a gene: 15. The DNA for the CDR3 is TGTGCCAGCCCGGGCAGCGGGGGGGCGGCGGGGTACCAAGAGACCCAGTACTTC. Amino acid sequence: CASPGSGGAAGYQETQYF.

Details on this clonotype: It may be a read error: a sequence one base away is much more abundant. The chain employs TRBV28 and TRBJ1-1; no clear D gene. Germline lookup yields CDR1 MDHEN and CDR2 SYDVKM. This CDR3 spans 12 amino acids. V was cut by 3 bases and J by 0 bases, with 2 bases left in between. In DNA form, the CDR3 reads TGTGCCAGCAGTTTGATGAACACTGAAGCTTTCTTT. It encodes CASSLMNTEAFF.

This clonotype was counted ten times or more. The J gene is TRBJ1-2, the V gene TRBV9; D is uncertain. V shed 0 bases and J shed 5 bases, with 11 bases lying between them. This CDR3 comprises 14 residues. Germline values: CDR1 SGDLS, CDR2 YYNGEE. DNA for the CDR3: TGTGCCAGCAGCGTAGAAGCGGGTAGATATGGCTACACCTTC. It yields the protein CASSVEAGRYGYTF.

This chain uses TRBV7-2 with TRBJ2-5; 10 bases fit TRBD2. The ends lost 3 bases at V and 2 bases at J; junction bases unmatched: 6. Germline CDR1 SGHTA, CDR2 FQGNSA. This CDR3 comprises 16 residues. CDR3 loop: CASSFKLAGRQETQYF. The CDR3 DNA follows: TGTGCCAGCAGCTTCAAACTAGCGGGGAGGCAAGAGACCCAGTACTTC.

This clonotype was picked up many times. This sequence joins TRBV20-1 and TRBJ1-3; maybe TRBD1 (6 bases). CDR1 is DFQATT, CDR2 SNEGSKA, per germline (reference sequence). The CDR3 contains 13 residues. V lost 5 bases and J lost 3, with 11 bases in between. CDR3 region: CSACSTGGNTIYF. The CDR3 bases are TGCAGTGCTTGCTCGACAGGTGGAAACACCATATATTTT.